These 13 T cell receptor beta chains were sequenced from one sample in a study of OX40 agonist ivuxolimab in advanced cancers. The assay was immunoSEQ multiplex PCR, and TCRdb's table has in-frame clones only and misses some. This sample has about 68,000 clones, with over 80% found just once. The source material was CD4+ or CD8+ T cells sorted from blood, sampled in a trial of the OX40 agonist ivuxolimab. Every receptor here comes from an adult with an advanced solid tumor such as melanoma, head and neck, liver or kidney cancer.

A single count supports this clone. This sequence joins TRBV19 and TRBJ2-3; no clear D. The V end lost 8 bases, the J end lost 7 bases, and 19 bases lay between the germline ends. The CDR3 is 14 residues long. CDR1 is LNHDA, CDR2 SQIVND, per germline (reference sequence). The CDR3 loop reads CASGQADLVNTQYF. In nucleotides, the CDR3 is TGTGCCAGTGGTCAGGCCGACCTAGTCAATACGCAGTATTTT.

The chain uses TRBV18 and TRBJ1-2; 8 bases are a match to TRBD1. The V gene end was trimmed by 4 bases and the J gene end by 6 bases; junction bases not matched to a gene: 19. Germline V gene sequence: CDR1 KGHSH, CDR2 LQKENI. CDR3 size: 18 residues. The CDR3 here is CASSLLQIGQGKQHGYTF. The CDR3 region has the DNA TGTGCCAGCTCACTTCTTCAAATTGGACAGGGAAAACAGCATGGCTACACCTTC.

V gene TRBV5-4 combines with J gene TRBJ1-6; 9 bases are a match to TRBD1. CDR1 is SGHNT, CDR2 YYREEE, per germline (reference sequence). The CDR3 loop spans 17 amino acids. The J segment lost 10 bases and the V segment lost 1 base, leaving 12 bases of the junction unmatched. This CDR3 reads CASSLYRGPAPNSPLHF. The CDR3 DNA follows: TGTGCCAGCAGCTTGTACAGGGGGCCCGCTCCGAACTCACCCCTCCACTTT. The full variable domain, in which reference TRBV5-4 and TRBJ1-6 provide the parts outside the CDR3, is ETGVTQSPTHLIKTRGQQVTLRCSSQSGHNTVSWYQQALGQGPQFIFQYYREEENGRGNFPPRFSGLQFPNYSSELNVNALELDDSALYLCASSLYRGPAPNSPLHFGNGTRLTVT.

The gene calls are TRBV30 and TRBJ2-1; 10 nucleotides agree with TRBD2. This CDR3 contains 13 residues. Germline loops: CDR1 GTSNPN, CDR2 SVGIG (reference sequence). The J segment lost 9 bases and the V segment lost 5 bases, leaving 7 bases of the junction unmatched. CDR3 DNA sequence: TGTGCCTGGTCTAGCGGGAGTGTGGGTGAGCAGTTCTTC. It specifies CAWSSGSVGEQFF. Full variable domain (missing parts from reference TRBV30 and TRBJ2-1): SQTIHQWPATLVQPVGSPLSLECTVEGTSNPNLYWYRQAAGRGLQLLFYSVGIGQISSEVPQNLSASRPQDRQFILSSKKLLLSDSGFYLCAWSSGSVGEQFFGPGTRLTVL.

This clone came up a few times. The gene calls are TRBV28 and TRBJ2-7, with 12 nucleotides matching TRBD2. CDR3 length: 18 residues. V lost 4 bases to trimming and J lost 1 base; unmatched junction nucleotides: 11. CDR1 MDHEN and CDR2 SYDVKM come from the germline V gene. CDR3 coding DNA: TGTGCCAGCAGTTCACCTCGGACTAGCGGGACGGTTTCCTACGAGCAGTACTTC. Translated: CASSSPRTSGTVSYEQYF.

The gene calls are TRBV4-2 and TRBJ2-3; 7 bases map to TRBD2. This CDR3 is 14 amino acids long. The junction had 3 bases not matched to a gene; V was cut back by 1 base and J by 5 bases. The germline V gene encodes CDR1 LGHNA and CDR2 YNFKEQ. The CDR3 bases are TGTGCCAGCAGCCAAGGGGGGGGTGGAGATACGCAGTATTTT. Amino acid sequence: CASSQGGGGDTQYF.

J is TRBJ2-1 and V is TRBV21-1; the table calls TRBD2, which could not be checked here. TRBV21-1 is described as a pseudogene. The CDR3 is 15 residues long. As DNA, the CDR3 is TGTGCCAGCAGCGGACTAGCGGGAGGGCGTGATGAGCAGTTCTTC. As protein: CASSGLAGGRDEQFF.

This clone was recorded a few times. The CDR3 reads CASSTGQNSGNTIYF. CDR3 in DNA: TGCGCCAGCAGTACGGGACAGAACTCTGGAAACACCATATATTTT. V gene TRBV10-1 combines with J gene TRBJ1-3; 7 positions match TRBD1. CDR1 WNHNN and CDR2 SYGVQD come from the germline V gene (reference sequence). CDR3 length: 15 residues. Losses at the gene ends were 5 bases for V and 0 bases for J; bases not matched to a gene: 4.

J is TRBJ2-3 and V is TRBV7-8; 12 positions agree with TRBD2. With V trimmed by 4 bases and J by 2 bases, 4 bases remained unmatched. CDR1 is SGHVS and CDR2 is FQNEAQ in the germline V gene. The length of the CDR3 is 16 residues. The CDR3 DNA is TGTGCCAGCAGCTACCGGACTAGCGGGGACACAGATACGCAGTATTTT. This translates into CASSYRTSGDTDTQYF.

CDR3 in amino acids: CASSGTGAVYSNQPQHF. CDR3 DNA sequence: TGTGCCAGCAGCGGGACAGGGGCTGTATATAGCAATCAGCCCCAGCATTTT. V is TRBV28 and J is TRBJ1-5; the match to TRBD1 covers 10 bases. After removal of 6 bases from V and 0 bases from J, the junction contained 8 bases not matched to a gene. This CDR3 contains 17 residues. CDR1 is MDHEN and CDR2 is SYDVKM in the germline V gene.

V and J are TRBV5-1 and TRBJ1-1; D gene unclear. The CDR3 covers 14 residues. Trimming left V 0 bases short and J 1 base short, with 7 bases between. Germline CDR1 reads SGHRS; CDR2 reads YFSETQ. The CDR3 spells CASSLAATNTEAFF. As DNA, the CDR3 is TGCGCCAGCAGCTTGGCTGCGACGAACACTGAAGCTTTCTTT.

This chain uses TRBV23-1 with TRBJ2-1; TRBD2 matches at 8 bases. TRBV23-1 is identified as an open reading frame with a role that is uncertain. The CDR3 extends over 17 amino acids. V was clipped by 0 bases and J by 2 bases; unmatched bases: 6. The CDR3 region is CASSQSSAGAPYNEQFF. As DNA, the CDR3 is TGCGCCAGCAGTCAATCCTCAGCGGGAGCCCCCTACAATGAGCAGTTCTTC.

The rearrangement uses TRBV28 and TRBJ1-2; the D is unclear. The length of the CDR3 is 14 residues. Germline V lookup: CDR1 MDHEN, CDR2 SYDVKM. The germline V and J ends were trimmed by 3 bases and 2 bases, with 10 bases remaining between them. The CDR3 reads CASSLVEENYGYTF. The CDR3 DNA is TGTGCCAGCAGTTTGGTCGAAGAGAACTATGGCTACACCTTC.